The present entry profiles one TCR beta chain with its context. Its antigen is unidentified. The CDR3 loop spans 15 amino acids. Trimming left V 0 bases short and J 2 bases short, with 10 bases between. The V gene's germline CDR1 is SGDLS and CDR2 YYNGEE. The data were produced by immunoSEQ multiplex PCR, yet TCRdb's version contains in-frame clones alone and is incomplete. The data contain fewer than 100,000 clones, around 75% of them seen just once; the ten biggest clones take up around 5%. This specimen belongs to a study of cytotoxic CD8 clonotypes in ibrutinib-treated CLL. About the study: The study included roughly 10 relapsed/refractory and 15 treatment-naive patients; roughly 17 had IGHV unmutated disease. The sample average was roughly 240,000 productive templates and roughly 94,000 productive rearrangements. Response samples were drawn at a median of approximately 11 months of treatment, range 6 to 36.

Study-wide findings and caveats: Ibrutinib response saw clonality rise, and progression saw it return toward baseline.

The chain uses TRBV9 and TRBJ2-3; possible D gene TRBD1, 5 bases. The specimen was PBMCs, collected after 12 months of ibrutinib treatment. The clonotype was recovered from a human donor with chronic lymphocytic leukemia. As DNA, the CDR3 is TGTGCCAGCAGCGTAGTAGGGGCCCTCACAGATACGCAGTATTTT. As protein: CASSVVGALTDTQYF.